One sample yielded the 5 T cell receptor beta chains listed below, sequenced in a study of patients and donors after allogeneic stem cell transplantation. TCRdb fed the RT-PCR reads into MiXCR, producing one record per CDR3 protein. The sample lists about a million distinct CDR3 sequences; about 20% were seen once. The material sequenced was blood, either unsorted or a sorted T cell fraction (not recorded which). The origin of the receptors is a human donor who was either an allogeneic HSCT recipient or a stem cell or donor lymphocyte infusion donor (not recorded which). It is not recorded whose cells these are; they may come from a transplant donor.

The V gene is TRBV29-1, the J gene TRBJ1-2, with D maybe TRBD1 (5 bases). The CDR3 totals 14 residues. Germline CDR1 is SQVTM and CDR2 is ANQGSEA. V gave up 6 bases and J gave up 4 bases, with 18 bases separating them. The chain's CDR3 is CSVHVGGRSYGYTF. DNA for the CDR3: TGCAGCGTCCACGTGGGGGGGAGATCCTATGGCTACACCTTC.

The rearrangement joins TRBV12-3 or TRBV12-4 to TRBJ1-3; TRBD1 might be the D (5 bases). CDR3 length equals 16 residues. Trimming removed 5 bases from V and 4 bases from J, with 18 bases in between. CDR3 loop: CASSVIRDRWGNTIYF. In DNA form, the CDR3 reads TGTGCCAGCAGTGTGATACGGGACCGGTGGGGAAACACCATATATTTT.

This clonotype came up a few times. The chain is built from TRBV5-6 and TRBJ1-4; no reliable D call. Germline V gene data show CDR1 as SGHDT and CDR2 as YYEEEE. V lost 0 bases and J 9 bases, leaving 3 bases between the germline ends. CDR3 length: 11 residues. CDR3 sequence: CASSLGKKLFF. The CDR3 DNA follows: TGTGCCAGCAGCTTGGGTAAAAAACTGTTTTTT.

The sample holds a few counts of this clonotype. The CDR3, as DNA: TGCAGCGTTGAGACAGGAACGATGAACACTGAAGCTTTCTTT. As protein: CSVETGTMNTEAFF. The J gene is TRBJ1-1, the V gene TRBV29-1, with D tentatively TRBD1 (6 bases). Looked up from germline, CDR1 is SQVTM and CDR2 is ANQGSEA. V lost 3 bases and J 0 bases, leaving 11 bases between the germline ends. This CDR3 has 14 amino acids. Complete variable domain (other parts from reference TRBV29-1 and TRBJ1-1): SAVISQKPSRDICQRGTSLTIQCQVDSQVTMMFWYRQQPGQSLTLIATANQGSEATYESGFVIDKFPISRPNLTFSTLTVSNMSPEDSSIYLCSVETGTMNTEAFFGQGTRLTVV.

CDR3 loop: CASKHSYEQYF. The CDR3 DNA follows: TGTGCCAGCAAACATTCCTACGAGCAGTACTTC. The V call is TRBV28, the J call TRBJ2-7; D is undetermined. In germline, CDR1 is MDHEN, CDR2 SYDVKM. This CDR3 has 11 amino acids. Trimming left V 7 bases short and J 1 base short, with 5 bases between.